The text below deals with one T cell receptor beta chain. The sample belongs to a study of technical replicates of blood from a handful of donors. Clones were read by immunoSEQ multiplex PCR, and TCRdb kept only the in-frame ones, dropping some. The sample lists about 75,000 clones; 92% were seen once. V shed 8 bases, J shed 7 bases, and the junction held 10 bases outside the gene matches. The CDR3 is 15 residues long. CDR1 and CDR2 from the germline V gene are MDHEN and SYDVKM. Sequences were obtained from T cells isolated from PBMCs. The genes are TRBV28 and TRBJ2-3, with 12 bases that match TRBD2. The sequence derives from a human donor in good health. The CDR3 is CASGDGLAGFNTQYF. The CDR3 nucleotides read TGTGCCAGCGGGGACGGACTAGCGGGATTTAATACGCAGTATTTT.